The 17 T cell receptor beta chains given below trace back to one sample, sequenced in a study of blood T cells in healthy people across ages. A second PCR of about 6 to 12 cycles used a sample-barcoded 5' primer and a J-beta primer mix. One entry per CDR3 protein, called by TCRdb with MiXCR from the 5' RACE reads. The sample includes about 640,000 distinct CDR3 sequences, approximately 40% seen only once; the top ten take 25% to 35%. The sequenced sample consisted of blood. The receptors come from a man older than 75 in good health.

This clonotype came up many times. The genes are TRBV7-2 and TRBJ2-1, with D perhaps TRBD1 (7 bases). The germline V and J ends were trimmed by 3 bases and 6 bases, with 15 bases remaining between them. The CDR3 covers 15 residues. Per germline, CDR1 SGHTA and CDR2 FQGNSA. CDR3 DNA: TGTGCCAGCAGCTTCAGACAGGGAGGTTCCAATGAGCAGTTCTTC. Translating gives CASSFRQGGSNEQFF.

The genes are TRBV20-1 and TRBJ2-5; D remains unclear. The CDR3 has 14 amino acids. Trimming removed 4 bases from V and 1 base from J, with 13 bases in between. Germline CDR1 and CDR2: DFQATT and SNEGSKA (reference sequence). CDR3 in DNA: TGCAGTGCTAACCCCCCGGGCGGCCAAGAGACCCAGTACTTC. The encoded protein is CSANPPGGQETQYF.

The chain employs TRBV6-5 and TRBJ1-2, with TRBD1 matching over 9 bases. This CDR3 region has 16 residues. Trimming removed 6 bases from V and 0 bases from J; junction bases left unmatched: 8. Germline V CDR1 and CDR2: MNHEY, SVGAGI. The CDR3 DNA follows: TGTGCCAGCAGCTCCACAGGGGGCAGATCTAACTATGGCTACACCTTC. The encoded protein is CASSSTGGRSNYGYTF.

The chain joins TRBV28 to TRBJ2-7; possibly TRBD1 for D (6 bases). The V gene lost 4 bases and the J gene lost 2 bases, with 12 bases spanning the gap. This CDR3 has 14 amino acids. The V gene's germline CDR1 is MDHEN and CDR2 SYDVKM. The CDR3 sequence: CASSSGTYTYEQYF. DNA for the CDR3: TGTGCCAGCAGTTCCGGGACATACACCTACGAGCAGTACTTC.

This clonotype was seen a few times. The chain joins TRBV10-3 to TRBJ2-7; TRBD2 might be the D (5 bases). Trimming took 11 bases from V and 5 from J, leaving 19 bases between them. This CDR3 is built from 13 residues. CDR1 ENHRY and CDR2 SYGVKD come from the germline V gene. CDR3 amino acids: CAAQDYARDEQYF. For the CDR3, the DNA is TGTGCCGCCCAAGACTATGCCCGGGACGAGCAGTACTTC.

Ten or more counts support this clonotype. The chain carries TRBV7-9 and TRBJ2-7; 11 bases fit TRBD1. After removal of 5 bases from V and 3 bases from J, the junction contained 6 bases not matched to a gene. Germline V gene data show CDR1 as SEHNR and CDR2 as FQNEAQ (reference sequence). This CDR3 is 15 amino acids long. CDR3 nucleotides: TGTGCCAGCAGCCCAGCCGGGACAGGGGGCTACGAGCAGTACTTC. It yields the protein CASSPAGTGGYEQYF.

This clonotype has only a few counts. Just one base apart from a much larger clone, this may be a read error. The J gene is TRBJ1-6, the V gene TRBV6-1; unclear D gene. Germline-derived CDR1 and CDR2 are MNHNS and SASEGT. Trimming pared 4 bases from V and 7 bases from J, leaving 11 bases between. The CDR3 has 14 amino acids. CDR3 region: CASSGRPGNSPLHF. DNA for the CDR3: TGTGCCAGCAGTGGACGTCCGGGAAATTCACCCCTCCACTTT.

The rearrangement uses TRBV29-1 and TRBJ2-4, with 12 bases matching TRBD1. The CDR3 contains 13 residues. CDR1 and CDR2 (germline): SQVTM, ANQGSEA. V shed 3 bases, J shed 13 bases, and the junction held 7 bases outside the gene matches. The CDR3 reads CSVEVGQGARQYF. DNA of the CDR3: TGCAGCGTTGAGGTGGGACAGGGGGCAAGGCAGTACTTC.

This clonotype has a count of ten or more. In nucleotides, the CDR3 is TGCAGCGTTGAAGGGAGGGTTAAAGGGTCCTACAATGAGCAGTTCTTC. As protein: CSVEGRVKGSYNEQFF. The chain uses TRBV29-1 and TRBJ2-1, with D maybe TRBD2 (6 bases). This CDR3 is built from 16 residues. V was shortened by 1 base and J by 1 base, with 14 bases between the two germline ends. Germline V CDR1 and CDR2: SQVTM, ANQGSEA.

The chain recombines TRBV5-1 with TRBJ2-3; D is possibly TRBD1 or TRBD2 (6 bases each). The CDR3 totals 15 residues. Germline CDR1 and CDR2: SGHRS and YFSETQ. The V end lost 4 bases, the J end lost 0 bases, and 12 bases lay between the germline ends. The CDR3 is CASSAGGHSTDTQYF. For the CDR3, the DNA is TGCGCCAGCAGCGCCGGGGGCCATAGCACAGATACGCAGTATTTT.

This clonotype was picked up many times. The chain carries TRBV7-8 and TRBJ2-5; D is unclear. The length of the CDR3 is 12 residues. The V gene lost 3 bases and the J gene lost 5 bases, with 7 bases spanning the gap. Germline V lookup: CDR1 SGHVS, CDR2 FQNEAQ. The CDR3 reads CASSFNRETQYF. The CDR3 DNA reads as TGTGCCAGCAGCTTTAATAGGGAGACCCAGTACTTC.

This clonotype was seen only a few times. This chain joins TRBV6-1 and TRBJ2-3; 8 nucleotides align to TRBD2. CDR3 size: 20 residues. Germline V gives CDR1 MNHNS, CDR2 SASEGT. The J segment lost 0 bases and the V segment lost 5 bases, leaving 19 bases of the junction unmatched. CDR3 sequence reads: CASSPINYSGLAVSTDTQYF. The DNA for the CDR3 is TGTGCCAGCAGTCCTATTAATTATTCTGGACTAGCAGTAAGCACAGATACGCAGTATTTT.

Comments on this clonotype: A read error may account for a junction end that differs from germline. This sequence joins TRBV7-9 and TRBJ2-4; tentative D call: TRBD1 (5 bases). The J call could be wrong; TRBJ2-5 is a better fit for the DNA end. Germline V CDR1 and CDR2: SEHNR, FQNEAQ (reference sequence). This CDR3 has 13 residues. DNA of the CDR3: TGTTCCAGCAGCTTAACGCAGGGAGAGACCCAGTACTTC. The encoded protein is CSSSLTQGETQYF.

This clonotype was found a few times. The V gene is TRBV7-2, the J gene TRBJ2-7; D possibly corresponds to TRBD1 (7 bases). Trimming cost V 5 bases and J 1 base, with 12 bases left between them. The CDR3 is 14 residues long. CDR1 is SGHTA, CDR2 FQGNSA, per germline. This CDR3 is CASSGGGSSYEQYF. The DNA of the CDR3 is TGTGCCAGCAGCGGAGGGGGCAGTTCCTACGAGCAGTACTTC.

This clonotype occurred a few times. V gene TRBV5-6 combines with J gene TRBJ2-1, with a possible D match to TRBD1 (6 bases). Germline CDR1 and CDR2: SGHDT and YYEEEE. This CDR3 region has 12 residues. V lost 5 bases and J lost 8, with 11 bases in between. The CDR3 region is CASRLQGHEQFF. The CDR3 DNA reads as TGTGCCAGCAGGTTACAGGGACATGAGCAGTTCTTC. The full variable domain, rest sourced from reference TRBV5-6 and TRBJ2-1, is DAGVTQSPTHLIKTRGQQVTLRCSPKSGHDTVSWYQQALGQGPQFIFQYYEEEERQRGNFPDRFSGHQFPNYSSELNVNALLLGDSALYLCASRLQGHEQFFGPGTRLTVL.

J is TRBJ2-7 and V is TRBV29-1, with 13 nucleotides matching TRBD2. Germline loops: CDR1 SQVTM, CDR2 ANQGSEA. This CDR3 contains 14 residues. The junction had 7 bases not matched to a gene; V was cut back by 4 bases and J by 7 bases. In DNA form, the CDR3 reads TGCAGCGTTGGGGGACTAGCGGGGACCAATGAGCAGTACTTC. Its translation: CSVGGLAGTNEQYF.

This clonotype was seen more than once but under ten times. The chain links TRBV20-1 to TRBJ2-7; D gene unclear. CDR3 length: 13 amino acids. The germline V and J ends were trimmed by 6 bases and 1 base, with 13 bases remaining between them. From germline, CDR1 is DFQATT and CDR2 SNEGSKA (reference sequence). The CDR3 is CSAAWQSSYEQYF. CDR3 DNA: TGCAGTGCCGCATGGCAGAGTTCCTACGAGCAGTACTTC.